The next 19 T cell receptor beta chains were all read from a single sample in a study of blood T cell repertoires in COVID-19. Assay: immunoSEQ multiplex PCR; the TCRdb copy retains only in-frame clones and omits some. The table shows 110,000 or so clones, with approximately 71% occurring only once. What was sequenced was peripheral blood. The receptors come from a human donor in a cohort sampled during active COVID-19.

This clone has only a few counts. The genes are TRBV4-1 and TRBJ2-1, with TRBD2 identical over 7 bases. This CDR3 has 15 amino acids. Per germline, CDR1 MGHRA and CDR2 YSYEKL. The junction had 12 bases not matched to a gene; V was cut back by 8 bases and J by 5 bases. The CDR3 DNA sequence: TGCGCCAGCGAAGTTGGGCTAGCGGTAAACAATGAGCAGTTCTTC. Residues: CASEVGLAVNNEQFF.

The genes are TRBV6-5 and TRBJ2-7; TRBD2 agrees at 9 bases. CDR3 length: 14 residues. V shed 0 bases and J 5 bases; nucleotides not matched to a gene: 2. Germline V CDR1 and CDR2: MNHEY, SVGAGI. As DNA, the CDR3 is TGTGCCAGCAGTTACTCGGCTAGCGGGAACGAGCAGTACTTC. This sequence encodes CASSYSASGNEQYF.

As regards this clone: The sample contains more than one DNA sequence encoding this CDR3. The J gene is TRBJ1-4, the V gene TRBV5-1; the D gene is possibly TRBD1 (6 bases). This CDR3 is built from 14 residues. Germline CDR1 reads SGHRS; CDR2 reads YFSETQ. V lost 2 bases, J lost 5 bases, and 10 bases lay in between. The CDR3 nucleotides read TGCGCCAGCAGCTTAGGGCAGGGGAATGAAAAACTGTTTTTT. It is translated as CASSLGQGNEKLFF.

The rearrangement uses TRBV15 and TRBJ1-2; D remains ambiguous. CDR1 LNHNV and CDR2 YYDKDF come from the germline V gene (reference sequence). V dropped 0 bases and J dropped 3 bases, with 8 bases sitting between them. The CDR3 is 14 amino acids. The CDR3 loop reads CATSREGGHYGYTF. The DNA of the CDR3 is TGTGCCACCAGCAGAGAGGGCGGGCACTATGGCTACACCTTC.

The chain uses TRBV18 and TRBJ1-2; TRBD1 agrees at 8 bases. The CDR3 length is 15 residues. The J segment lost 7 bases and the V segment lost 4 bases, leaving 11 bases of the junction unmatched. Germline V lookup: CDR1 KGHSH, CDR2 LQKENI. CDR3: CASSQPDRGLGGYTF. The DNA of the CDR3 is TGTGCCAGCTCACAACCAGACAGGGGCCTCGGTGGCTACACCTTC.

In this sample, this clone turned up once. The chain combines TRBV19 with TRBJ1-3, with 7 bases aligning to TRBD1. V lost 9 bases and J lost 4; bases outside the gene matches: 3. From germline, CDR1 is LNHDA and CDR2 SQIVND (reference sequence). The CDR3 covers 12 residues. The CDR3 nucleotides are TGTGCCAGCGGGACAGCAGGAAACACCATATATTTT. Its translation is CASGTAGNTIYF. Full variable domain (missing parts from reference TRBV19 and TRBJ1-3): DGGITQSPKYLFRKEGQNVTLSCEQNLNHDAMYWYRQDPGQGLRLIYYSQIVNDFQKGDIAEGYSVSREKKESFPLTVTSAQKNPTAFYLCASGTAGNTIYFGEGSWLTVV.

The chain carries TRBV7-8 and TRBJ2-5; TRBD2 agrees at 13 bases. V lost 4 bases and J lost 4; bases outside the gene matches: 12. Germline loops: CDR1 SGHVS, CDR2 FQNEAQ. This CDR3 spans 18 amino acids. CDR3 sequence reads: CASSSIGLAGVGGETQYF. In DNA, the CDR3 is TGTGCCAGCAGCTCAATTGGACTAGCGGGAGTGGGGGGAGAGACCCAGTACTTC.

V is TRBV6-5 and J is TRBJ2-7; the D is unclear. V was shortened by 7 bases and J by 1 base, with 8 bases between the two germline ends. CDR1 and CDR2 (germline): MNHEY, SVGAGI. The CDR3 is 12 amino acids. Here the CDR3 DNA reads TGTGCCAGCAATGGAGTGTCCTACGAGCAGTACTTC. This sequence encodes CASNGVSYEQYF.

The chain couples TRBV25-1 to TRBJ1-1, with 9 positions matching TRBD1. The CDR3 is 15 amino acids. V trimming: 2 bases; J trimming: 5 bases; junction bases outside the gene matches: 6. From germline, CDR1 is MGHDK and CDR2 SYGVNS. The chain's CDR3 is CASSEKQGAGTEAFF. CDR3 in DNA: TGTGCCAGCAGTGAAAAACAGGGGGCTGGGACTGAAGCTTTCTTT.

The V gene is TRBV30, the J gene TRBJ1-1; 11 bases match TRBD1. V shed 4 bases, J shed 5 bases, and the junction held 6 bases outside the gene matches. Germline V CDR1 and CDR2: GTSNPN, SVGIG (reference sequence). The CDR3 runs to 14 residues. The CDR3 coding sequence is TGTGCCTGGAAAAGGACAGGGGGCTGGACTGAAGCTTTCTTT. Amino acids: CAWKRTGGWTEAFF. Variable domain in full (rest from reference TRBV30 and TRBJ1-1): SQTIHQWPATLVQPVGSPLSLECTVEGTSNPNLYWYRQAAGRGLQLLFYSVGIGQISSEVPQNLSASRPQDRQFILSSKKLLLSDSGFYLCAWKRTGGWTEAFFGQGTRLTVV.

The chain uses TRBV12-3 or TRBV12-4 and TRBJ2-2; TRBD2 might be the D (6 bases). The germline V and J ends were trimmed by 8 bases and 6 bases, with 10 bases remaining between them. This CDR3 region has 12 residues. In DNA form, the CDR3 reads TGTGCCAGCGCGACTAGTTCCGGGGAGCTGTTTTTT. It translates to CASATSSGELFF.

The chain is built from TRBV19 and TRBJ1-2; 7 nucleotides line up with TRBD1. Trimming at V came to 7 bases and at J to 3 bases, leaving 11 bases not matched to a gene. CDR1 is LNHDA, CDR2 SQIVND, per germline (reference sequence). The CDR3 length is 15 residues. The CDR3 bases are TGTGCCAGTACTGTTGACGACAGGGACGACTATGGCTACACCTTC. Amino acid sequence: CASTVDDRDDYGYTF.

In nucleotides, the CDR3 is TGTGCCAGCAGCTTGTACGGTAGATCTCCGGGCACTGAAGCTTTCTTT. Translated, it gives CASSLYGRSPGTEAFF. The J gene is TRBJ1-1, the V gene TRBV5-4, with D uncertain. Germline CDR1 SGHNT, CDR2 YYREEE (reference sequence). The CDR3 extends over 16 amino acids. The germline V and J ends were trimmed by 1 base and 4 bases, with 17 bases remaining between them.

This clone was seen only a few times. This sequence joins TRBV3-1 (or the pseudogene TRBV3-2) and TRBJ1-1, with 7 bases aligning to TRBD1. V shed 4 bases and J 2 bases; nucleotides not matched to a gene: 10. CDR3 length equals 16 residues. CDR1 and CDR2 from the germline V gene are LGHDT and YNNKEL (reference sequence). The CDR3 nucleotides are TGTGCCAGCAGCCGCGGACAGGCAACAAGTAACACTGAAGCTTTCTTT. Amino acid sequence: CASSRGQATSNTEAFF.

The chain couples TRBV6-1 to TRBJ2-7; TRBD1 agrees at 7 bases. J gave up 1 base and V 1 base, and 1 base lay outside the gene matches. Germline CDR1 is MNHNS and CDR2 is SASEGT. The CDR3 has 14 residues. The CDR3 DNA is TGTGCCAGCAGTGAAGGGACAGGTTCCTACGAGCAGTACTTC. It codes for CASSEGTGSYEQYF.

The chain combines TRBV3-1 (or the pseudogene TRBV3-2) with TRBJ1-6, with TRBD1 matching 11 bases. The CDR3 covers 16 residues. Germline values: CDR1 LGHDT, CDR2 YNNKEL (reference sequence). Trimming removed 5 bases from V and 9 bases from J; junction bases left unmatched: 9. As DNA, the CDR3 is TGTGCCAGCAGCTACGGGACAGGGGGTGATGGTTCACCCCTCCACTTT. Encoded protein: CASSYGTGGDGSPLHF.

The rearrangement joins TRBV7-9 to TRBJ1-2; D uncertain. Germline-derived CDR1 and CDR2 are SEHNR and FQNEAQ (reference sequence). The CDR3 contains 16 residues. Deletions cut 3 bases from V and 4 bases from J, with 18 bases between. CDR3 loop: CASSLPLRGEFYGYTF. DNA of the CDR3: TGTGCCAGCAGCTTGCCCCTCCGGGGTGAGTTCTATGGCTACACCTTC.

The gene calls are TRBV28 and TRBJ1-5; a weak D match, TRBD1 (6 bases). In germline, CDR1 is MDHEN, CDR2 SYDVKM. This CDR3 has 15 residues. V gave up 1 base and J gave up 5 bases, with 12 bases separating them. The CDR3 reads CASSLLGGAYQPQHF. In DNA, the CDR3 is TGTGCCAGCAGTTTATTAGGGGGGGCGTATCAGCCCCAGCATTTT.

The genes are TRBV21-1 and TRBJ1-5; TRBD1 is taken as the D call from the table, unchecked against the DNA. TRBV21-1 counts as a pseudogene. The CDR3 has 17 amino acids. This CDR3 reads CASSKYKDTYFNQPQHF. CDR3 DNA: TGTGCCAGCAGCAAATATAAGGACACTTATTTCAATCAGCCCCAGCATTTT.